This T cell receptor (beta chain) was captured in a study of T cell responses to AZD1222 COVID-19 vaccine. The study's findings and limits: Recipients of AZD1222 seropositive at baseline numbered only 6 or 7.

As concerns this clone: No antigen is known for it.

The CDR3 has 16 amino acids. CDR1 is KGHSH and CDR2 is LQKENI in the germline V gene. V lost 3 bases, J lost 0 bases, and 3 bases stayed unmatched. Sequenced by immunoSEQ multiplex PCR; TCRdb stores in-frame clones only, minus some. The profile shows roughly 130,000 clones, around 83% of them singletons. The source is an adult in good health. The sequences come from peripheral blood, collected on day 0 of AZD1222 vaccination. This chain uses TRBV18 with TRBJ2-3, with 10 nucleotides matching TRBD1. The CDR3 sequence is CASSPGQGGSTDTQYF. DNA of the CDR3: TGTGCCAGCTCACCCGGACAGGGGGGAAGCACAGATACGCAGTATTTT.